This TCR beta chain is from a study of cytomegalovirus exposure and HLA in healthy donors (dated by TCRdb to 2017 to 2019). Describing the broader study: In an earlier analysis of fewer than 750 of the donors, 276 Gb of sequence data and approximately 100 million unique TCR beta sequences from 180 million or so T cells were reported. An early release that covered about 600 HLA-typed donors contained approximately 300 gigabases of sequencing data and tens of millions of unique TCR sequences. Of the roughly 390 genotyped donors, over 70% fell in the genetic ancestry cluster associated with self-reported Caucasian donors. The study aimed to test whether cataloging public T cell receptors could reveal signatures of past pathogen exposure. The T cell repertoires of under 700 subjects were profiled by immunosequencing and related to cytomegalovirus serostatus. Besides the first cohort of approximately 710 subjects, a separate validation cohort made up of some 110 different subjects was used. High-throughput TCR immunosequencing, statistical association of individual TCRs with disease status, and machine learning were combined to predict cytomegalovirus infection status. In a later analysis, previously published TCR beta repertoires from 550 to 750 donors were re-analyzed and high-resolution HLA genotyping was added so that TCR occurrence patterns could be studied. Rather than drawing on any new phenotypic data, the later analysis identified candidate immune exposures from TCR beta sequences and the way those sequences occurred across donors. To decide whether each TCR beta V gene segment behaved as functional or pseudogenic, an earlier analysis of some 580 of the donors relied on high-throughput TCR beta sequencing. Alongside the repertoire data, information on donor age, sex, ethnicity and CMV serostatus was compiled. A later genetic analysis used genome-wide SNP genotypes for about 65% of the roughly 670 donors, treating that subset as a discovery cohort. All discovery cohort repertoires had been generated on a single sequencing platform. HLA typing covered class I and class II loci at four-digit resolution. The number of typed donors differed by locus: about 620-640 for A, B, C, DRB1 and DQB1; roughly 510 for DQA1; about 600 for DPA1; and around 450 for DPB1. Because of strong linkage in the cohort, roughly five DR-DQ haplotypes were treated as single units for association and clustering. Among roughly 370 genotyped donors of the cohort, an average of roughly 240,000 unique TCR beta nucleotide sequences were sequenced per donor, approximately 20% of them non-productive.

This clone has more than one count but fewer than ten. Its antigen is currently not known. Per-nucleotide qualities are absent, and no much larger clonotype sits a single base away. In total, 630 or so healthy bone marrow donors made up the cohort. Cohort members were all nominally healthy when sampled, although unrecorded immune exposures were likely present. The donor tested CMV seropositive and was one of the 289 seropositive cohort members. A peripheral blood sample was collected from each donor, and TCR beta sequencing was performed on peripheral blood mononuclear cells. Genomic DNA extraction from the blood cell samples was performed with the Qiagen DNeasy Blood Extraction Kit. Points the paper makes about the study in general: An earlier analysis of around 540 of the donors showed that most TCR beta V segments appeared in productive rearrangements either about 87% or about 30% of the time, which broadly matched IMGT annotations. A few of the identified cytomegalovirus-associated TCR beta chains were confirmed in vitro to be specific for cytomegalovirus antigens. A later analysis found that TCR association rates varied across HLA loci, with DRB1 alleles showing the most associated TCRs and HLA-C alleles the fewest. A further reported finding was that TCR beta sequences accurately predicted the HLA-A and HLA-B alleles for most subjects in the first cohort. Roughly uniform sequencing depth across donors was assumed in presence/absence analyses, although this assumption may not hold. In a later genetic analysis, fewer N-insertions in productive TCRs were reported among donors in an Asian-associated ancestry cluster than the approximately 670-donor mean. The cohort was sequenced for TCR beta chains only, and without alpha or paired-chain data the features that could be detected were limited. Strong co-occurrence of HLA alleles, especially DR and DQ, made assigning TCR associations to individual alleles difficult. A total of 164 TCR beta chains were listed by the study as associated with cytomegalovirus. V-gene and J-gene trimming of TCR beta chains was associated with a missense DCLRE1C variant in a later genetic analysis, and the association was replicated in an independent cohort. A later analysis found that HLA-associated TCR beta chains were more clonally expanded and had lower generation probabilities than equally common non-associated chains. It was suggested by the authors that the approach could potentially be generalized to other disease states and immunological phenotypes. A cluster of highly shared sequence variants was judged likely to represent a technical artifact of the sequencing pipeline. A later analysis associated approximately 17,000 TCR beta sequences with specific HLA alleles at a false discovery rate of 0.05. According to a later analysis, most CMV-associated TCR beta chains appeared to be HLA-restricted, and the HLA associations seemed to be driven largely by CMV exposure. The classifier was reported to diagnose cytomegalovirus status with high specificity and sensitivity in both the original and validation cohorts. Because counts were too low, seventeen rarely observed V segments, including chromosome 9 orphons, were left out of the earlier analysis of 587 of the donors. Because some donors lacked HLA typing at each locus, the association tests relied only on the typed subset. Most TCR sequences were seen in very few donors, while some public TCRs were found in many individuals. Correlated functional status among segregating V segments might reflect linkage disequilibrium, but an unknown experimental factor could not be ruled out. In a later analysis, several top co-occurrence clusters were reported to appear linked to parvovirus B19, influenza, CMV and Epstein-Barr virus. For the cohort, immune exposure information was limited to CMV serostatus.

The receptor library was made with the immunoSEQ multiplex PCR assay. A mixture of 60 forward primers for TCR Vbeta segments and 13 reverse primers for TCR Jbeta segments was used in the multiplex PCR. A multiplex PCR assay on genomic DNA amplified the CDR3 region of rearranged TCR beta genes. On the Illumina HiSeq System, the amplified TCR beta libraries were sequenced as 87-base-pair reads. Concerning the study's data processing: Across the 500 to 750 repertoires, a later analysis counted roughly 77 million unique TCR beta chains, approximately 12 million of which were shared by at least two donors. Raw reads were error-corrected and collapsed into unique sequences by a nearest-neighbor algorithm in which closely related sequences were merged to remove PCR and sequencing errors. V, D and J gene segments were assigned by aligning CDR3 sequences to IMGT reference sequences. Each retained sequence needed at least a six-nucleotide match to both a V gene segment and a J gene segment. Rearrangements were classified as productive when the CDR3 lacked stop codons and remained in frame with V and J, and all other rearrangements were classified as non-productive. CDR3 was defined according to IMGT convention as the region running from the second conserved V-encoded cysteine to the conserved J-encoded phenylalanine. The earlier analysis of some 540 of the donors excluded any sequence lacking an unambiguous match to a single V gene segment. In an earlier analysis of about 590 of the donors, a V segment was called functional when productive rearrangements were above 56.7%, and segregating when the standard deviation between donors exceeded 5%. A statistical classification framework was developed to diagnose cytomegalovirus status using the catalog of TCR beta chain sequences. In a later analysis, TCR nucleotide sequences were compared against IMGT/GENE-DB human TR gene sequences so that V and J genes could be assigned. In a later analysis, CDR3 sequences and most-parsimonious VDJ recombination scenarios were assigned using the TCRdist pipeline. In a later analysis, each TCR beta chain was defined by its CDR3 amino acid sequence together with its V-gene family, and reads without a unique V-gene family were excluded. As a way to deal with suspected cross-contamination and a sequencing artifact, a later analysis dropped hundreds of nucleotide sequences that were highly shared and had low generation probability. In a later analysis, a clonal expansion index for each public chain was calculated from normalized within-repertoire ranks of inferred template counts. In a later analysis, generation probabilities were computed using a VDJ recombination model fitted to out-of-frame rearrangements, and the results were checked against IGoR. In a later analysis, hypergeometric tests were used to score TCR-TCR, TCR-HLA and TCR-CMV co-occurrence, with a repertoire-size bias correction applied to TCR pairs. False discovery rates were estimated in a later analysis by permuting HLA or CMV assignments 20 times. A later analysis grouped co-occurring TCRs with DBSCAN, adding TCRdist sequence similarity when clustering within HLA-allele-positive subsets. Repertoires with fewer than 30,000 or more than 120,000 public chains were left out of co-occurrence clustering, as were roughly five repertoires with anomalous nucleotide sharing. TCRdb provides this immuneACCESS table in a form limited to in-frame rearrangements. Some clones are lacking; in checked studies, under half of them reflect an unresolved V gene, and why the rest are absent is not known. The V and J calls and clone size come from that table; D and trimming were worked out from the DNA. Recorded for this sample are approximately 170,000 clones; about 71% of them occurred a single time. The top ten constitute roughly 2.7% of the sample.

What was sequenced was PBMCs. The TCR originated in a woman aged 40 to 55 in good health and CMV-seropositive.

The CDR3 corresponds to CASKDSGGETGELFF. Read as DNA, the sequence is TGTGCCAGCAAGGATAGCGGGGGGGAAACCGGGGAGCTGTTTTTT. The V and J genes are TRBV7-3 and TRBJ2-2, and 11 junction bases match TRBD2. The CDR3 holds 15 amino acids from the cysteine to the phenylalanine. Solely the CDR3 DNA is kept, with 45 bases framed from the first base. At the junction V is shortened by 7 bases and J by 5 bases; bases outside the gene matches: 6. CDR1 and CDR2 are drawn from the germline V gene: SGHTA, FQGTGA.